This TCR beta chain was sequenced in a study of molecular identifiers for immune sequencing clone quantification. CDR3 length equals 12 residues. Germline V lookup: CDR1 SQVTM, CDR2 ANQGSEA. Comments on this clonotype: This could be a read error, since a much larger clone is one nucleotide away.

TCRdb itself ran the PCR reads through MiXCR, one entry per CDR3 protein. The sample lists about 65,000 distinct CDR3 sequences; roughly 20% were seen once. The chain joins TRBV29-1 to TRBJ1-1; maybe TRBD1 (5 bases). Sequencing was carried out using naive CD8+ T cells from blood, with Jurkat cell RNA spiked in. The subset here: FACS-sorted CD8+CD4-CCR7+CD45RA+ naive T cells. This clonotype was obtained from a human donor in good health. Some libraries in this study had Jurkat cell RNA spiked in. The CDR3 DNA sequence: TGCATCGTTGTCACAGGGAACACTGAAGCTTTCTTT. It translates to CIVVTGNTEAFF.